The present T cell receptor beta chain was sequenced within a study of cytomegalovirus exposure and HLA in healthy donors (dated by TCRdb to about 2017). As for the study more broadly: A later analysis indicated that the roughly 120 validation repertoires were generated on the platform also employed for the 700 or so repertoires of the first cohort. The study aimed to test whether signatures of past pathogen exposure could be identified by cataloging public T cell receptors. Along with the approximately 700-subject first cohort, a separate validation cohort of roughly 110 different subjects was used. To predict cytomegalovirus infection status, the study combined high-throughput TCR immunosequencing, statistical association of individual TCRs with disease status, and machine learning.

Separate from the roughly 650-subject first cohort, the validation cohort of about 130 subjects was the group to which the donors belonged. The protocol used for the library was the immunoSEQ multiplex PCR assay. The authors processed their data as follows. To diagnose cytomegalovirus status from the catalog of TCR beta chain sequences, a statistical classification framework was built. Here the immuneACCESS table is served through TCRdb, limited to in-frame sequences with V and J called. Missing clones are a known gap in these copies; in checked studies unresolved V genes cover under half, and the rest lacks a known reason. The V and J calls and clone size come from that table; D and trimming were worked out from the DNA. The sample data list 100,000 to 130,000 clones, and nearly 97% of these were observed just once. Approximately 0.67% of the sample lies in the top ten. Concerning this clone itself: Its antigen specificity is not known. Base qualities are not recorded, but no much larger clone differs from it by a single base.

What the authors observed across the whole study: The study gave a list of about 170 TCR beta chains associated with cytomegalovirus. The authors suggested that the approach could potentially be extended to other disease states and immunological phenotypes. Cytomegalovirus status was reported to be diagnosed by the classifier with high specificity and sensitivity in both the original and validation cohorts. All 110 or so repertoires were used to score co-occurrence in the validation cohort in a later analysis, because that analysis had no HLA typing for the cohort. In vitro tests confirmed that a few of the cytomegalovirus-associated TCR beta chains recognize cytomegalovirus antigens. Subsequent analysis determined that TCRs grouped into clusters in the first cohort also showed a tendency toward co-occurrence across the 130 or so validation repertoires, and 85% to 95% of cluster scores exceeded 0. Most TCR sequences were seen in very few donors, while some public TCRs were found in many individuals.

The junction shows trimming of 4 bases on V and 4 bases on J, and the gene matches do not reach 6 bases of it. From the cysteine through the phenylalanine, the CDR3 covers 15 amino acids. Only the CDR3 part of the read is kept: 45 bases, read in frame from the first base. CDR1 and CDR2 are drawn from the germline V gene: SGHTS, YDEGEE. The rearranged segments are TRBV5-8 and TRBJ2-3; a stretch of 10 junction bases matches TRBD2. This clonotype originated in a woman between 18 and 30 years old in good health and CMV-seronegative. The sequencing input was PBMCs. The DNA sequence follows: TGTGCCAGCAGCGAGGCTAGCGGGGGCCCAGATACGCAGTATTTT. It codes for CASSEASGGPDTQYF.